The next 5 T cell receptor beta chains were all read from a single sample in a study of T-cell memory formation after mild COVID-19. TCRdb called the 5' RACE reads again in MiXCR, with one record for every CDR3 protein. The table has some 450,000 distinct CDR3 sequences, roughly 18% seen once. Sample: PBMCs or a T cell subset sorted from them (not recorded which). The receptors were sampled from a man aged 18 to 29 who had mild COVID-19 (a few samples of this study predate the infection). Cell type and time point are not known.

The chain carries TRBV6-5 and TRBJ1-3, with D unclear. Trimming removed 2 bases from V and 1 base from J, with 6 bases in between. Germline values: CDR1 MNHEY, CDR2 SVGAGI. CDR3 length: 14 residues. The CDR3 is CASSYGVSGNTIYF. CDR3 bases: TGTGCCAGCAGTTACGGGGTATCTGGAAACACCATATATTTT.

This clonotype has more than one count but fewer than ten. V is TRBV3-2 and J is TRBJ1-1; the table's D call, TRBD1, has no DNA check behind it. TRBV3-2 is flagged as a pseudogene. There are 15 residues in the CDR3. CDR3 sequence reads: CASSQDWGRDTEAFF. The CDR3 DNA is TGTGCCAGCAGCCAAGATTGGGGGAGAGACACTGAAGCTTTCTTT.

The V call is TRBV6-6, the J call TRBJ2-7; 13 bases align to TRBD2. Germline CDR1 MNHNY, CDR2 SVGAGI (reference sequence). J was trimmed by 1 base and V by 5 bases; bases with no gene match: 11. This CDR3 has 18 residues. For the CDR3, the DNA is TGTGCCAGCAGTCGAACTAGCGGGGGGGCCTTTCGATCCTACGAGCAGTACGTC. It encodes CASSRTSGGAFRSYEQYV.

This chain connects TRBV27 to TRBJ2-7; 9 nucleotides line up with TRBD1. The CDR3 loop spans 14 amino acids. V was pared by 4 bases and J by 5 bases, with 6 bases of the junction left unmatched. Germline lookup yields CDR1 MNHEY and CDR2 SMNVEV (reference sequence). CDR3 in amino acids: CASSYGYRGHEQYF. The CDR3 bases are TGTGCCAGCAGTTATGGGTACAGGGGGCACGAGCAGTACTTC.

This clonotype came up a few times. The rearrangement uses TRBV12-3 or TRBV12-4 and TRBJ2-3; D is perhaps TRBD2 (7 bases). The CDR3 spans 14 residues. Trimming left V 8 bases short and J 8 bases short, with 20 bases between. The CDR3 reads CASGAGAQGITQYF. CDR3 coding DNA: TGTGCCAGCGGGGCGGGGGCCCAGGGGATTACGCAGTATTTT.